The clone carrying this TCR beta chain showed up just a few times. Its antigen is unidentified. The CDR3 covers 22 residues. Trimming removed 4 bases at V and 2 bases at J, with 30 bases between. Germline values: CDR1 MNHEY, CDR2 SVGEGT. A sample-barcoded 5' primer and a J-beta primer mix were used in a second PCR of roughly 7 to 11 cycles. Through a template-switch adaptor with 12 random nucleotides, each cDNA molecule received a tag. TCRdb used MiXCR to reprocess the 5' RACE reads, holding one entry per CDR3 protein. The sample has 750,000 to 950,000 distinct CDR3 sequences; 25% to 35% are singletons. Peripheral blood from each donor was collected in a volume of approximately 10 milliliters. The sample originates from a study of blood T cells in healthy people across ages. Whole-study results and caveats: Per-million-T-cell TCR beta diversity fell roughly linearly with age.

The data also belong to a second study, concerning T cells of mothers and their children.

This TCR came from a woman aged 40 to 55 in good health. The sample was blood. V usage is TRBV6-2 or TRBV6-3 and J usage is TRBJ2-6; D gene ambiguous. This chain's CDR3 is CASSSPPPSLEEFFAGANVLTF. The CDR3 DNA sequence: TGTGCCAGCAGTTCCCCCCCTCCTAGTTTGGAAGAGTTTTTCGCTGGGGCCAACGTCCTGACTTTC.